This T cell receptor (beta chain) stems from a study of CD8+CD57+ T cells in acquired aplastic anemia. The wider study: When averaged, DNA from sorted CD4+ and CD8+ cells came to approximately 3 ug.

V lost 4 bases, J lost 0 bases, and 9 bases stayed unmatched. CDR1 is SGHRS, CDR2 YFSETQ, per germline. The CDR3 totals 19 residues. As for this clonotype: The target antigen is unknown.

For sequencing, patients were chosen who had shown expansion of CD8+CD57+ cells by flow cytometry. Patients had received no therapy at the time of blood sampling. It was genomic DNA that served as the template for profiling TCR beta VDJ and CDR3. Each CDR3 protein gets one entry after TCRdb re-called the reads with MiXCR. The table lists a few hundred thousand distinct CDR3 sequences, about half of them singletons, with approximately 20% in the top ten. General study results and limits: Patient and control CD8+ Simpson's diversity was not significantly different.

This clonotype was sampled from a human donor with aplastic anemia. The V gene is TRBV5-1, the J gene TRBJ2-1; TRBD2 matches 14 bases. The material sequenced was sorted CD4+, CD8+, or CD8+CD57+ T cells (not recorded which) from PBMCs. The CDR3 nucleotides are TGCGCCAGCAGCCCAGGACTAGCGGGGGGCCAACCCTCCTACAATGAGCAGTTCTTC. It codes for CASSPGLAGGQPSYNEQFF.